What follows is one T cell receptor beta chain and its context. There are a few counts of this clonotype. Its recognized antigen is unknown. Base qualities are missing; no much larger clone stands one base away. The data stem from a study of T-cell reconstitution after alpha-beta-depleted transplantation in children (dated by TCRdb to the mid-2010s). About the study as a whole: Using TCR repertoire profiling, the study followed T-cell immune reconstitution in a quantitative way in children after TCRalphabeta/CD19-depleted allogeneic hematopoietic cell transplantation.

Library creation used PCR. These reads were obtained on an Illumina HiSeq 2500. TCR libraries were prepared with molecular barcoding, using unique molecular identifiers to normalize TCRbeta repertoire quantification. The raw public reads went through TCRdb reprocessing: fastp at Q25, MiXCR clone calling, in-frame beta chains kept. Each entry merges the rows of one CDR3 protein and shows their most common DNA and genes. A total of about 460,000 distinct CDR3 sequences appear in this sample, about 10% of them only once. Together, the top ten hold approximately 2% of the sample. Broad study findings and their caveats: The apparently early recovery of alphabetaT-cell counts about two months after transplant reportedly depended on only several hundred rapidly expanded clones that came from non-depleted graft cells. The frequencies of hyperexpanded clones fell over the following months, and after one year, T-cell counts and TCRbeta diversity were mostly attributed to newly produced T cells. In some patients, the high TCRbeta diversity seen at day 60 was put down to recipient T cells and intrathymic progenitors that had survived conditioning.

The intended sense of this specimen's treatment or condition label: allogeneic hematopoietic cell transplantation with graft depleted of TCRalphabeta T cells and CD19 B cells. The children who served as transplant recipients had been given grafts of TCRalphabeta/CD19-depleted allogeneic hematopoietic cells. This specimen was PBMCs, taken before TCRalphabeta/CD19-depleted stem cell transplant. The receptor comes from a child younger than 10 with inherited bone marrow failure, due to receive a stem cell transplant.

The CDR3 protein: CSVDPDSKETQYF. The nucleotide sequence reads as follows: TGCAGCGTTGACCCGGACAGCAAAGAGACCCAGTACTTC. The V and J segments used are TRBV29-1 and TRBJ2-5; TRBD1 is perhaps the D gene, given 6 matching bases. V and J are truncated by 3 bases and 3 bases respectively, leaving an intervening sequence of 11 bases. The CDR3 measures 13 amino acids from cysteine to phenylalanine. Solely the CDR3 DNA is kept, with 39 bases framed from the first base. The germline V gene yields SQVTM for CDR1 and ANQGSEA for CDR2.